This TCR beta chain was sequenced during a study of identical twins (dated by TCRdb to about 2016). About the investigation overall: TCR alpha and beta repertoires from monozygotic twins, unrelated adults of various ages and cord blood were deep-sequenced to test whether fetal clonotypes persist. To rule out contamination, replicate twin experiments were performed at different times with different library preparation protocols.

Regarding this clonotype: Its antigen remains unidentified. No quality values exist for individual bases; no much larger clone is one base distant.

Study-level results and caveats: Because the same donors could not be followed over many years, the conclusions depended on cross-sectional statistical analysis. Fewer insertions were carried by abundant cord blood beta clonotypes, a similar but weaker trend appeared in young adult naive repertoires, and no such trend appeared in memory repertoires. In monozygotic twins, out-of-frame TCR alpha sharing was systematically underestimated by recombination models, although the models agreed with sharing between unrelated individuals. In beta out-of-frame sequences, excess twin sharing was weaker, because having fewer shared sequences lowered the signal-to-noise ratio. Compared with coincidental sharing between unrelated individuals, out-of-frame TCR alpha sequences shared between twins had an excess of sequences with low generation probability. Zero-insertion analyses could be partly confounded by invariant T cells such as MAIT and iNKT, although diverse VJ usage argued against such confounding for most clonotypes.

V ends up 7 bases short and J 4 bases short, with an unmatched junction base count of 7. Spanning cysteine to phenylalanine, the CDR3 consists of 14 amino acids. Only the CDR3 DNA stays, 42 bases, in frame from base 1. Sequences MNHNS (CDR1) and SASEGT (CDR2) are obtained from the germline V gene. Library preparation employed 5' RACE. Data came from an Illumina HiSeq 2000. A universal primer binding site was introduced by template switching, and a unique molecular identifier was present in the final cDNA, enabling accurate counting of TCR cDNA molecules. Specific primers in the conserved constant-segment region were used to synthesize first-strand cDNA for the TCR alpha and beta chains. Each cDNA library was double barcoded, with a SMART-Mk sample barcode plus Illumina barcodes, to control for contamination. TruSeq adapter sequences along with Illumina sample barcodes were introduced in two successive PCR steps. The Illumina HiSeq platform was used with custom primers to sequence TCR alpha and beta cDNA libraries. The study's processing was this. MiGEC processed the raw reads to extract unique molecular identifiers, while MiXCR was used to determine the CDR3 positions. Recombination models were inferred per individual with the repgenHMM and IGoR tools using an EM algorithm. The tcR package in R was used for shared clonotype analysis, with sharing normalized by the product of cloneset sizes. Out-of-frame nonproductive sequences were analyzed to study raw recombination free of thymic and clonal selection effects. The public reads were quality trimmed at Q25 with fastp and then assembled into clones with MiXCR by TCRdb, keeping productive beta chains. Each CDR3 protein gets just one entry, which takes the most common genes and DNA from the rows behind it. The V and J calls and clone size come from TCRdb's table, not from the authors' own analysis. This sample is represented by about 460,000 distinct CDR3 sequences; 14% of them were singletons. 0.4% to 0.55% of the sample is in the top ten clones.

Every donor in the study was a healthy Caucasian. The twin cohort consisted of three pairs of female monozygotic twins, all aged about 18 to 29 years. Positive isolation kits from Invitrogen were used to isolate CD4+ and CD8+ T cell populations. These data also featured in a second study, about yellow fever vaccine responses in identical twins. The other study reports the following: The authors reported that the T cell response to vaccination in identical twins appeared partly convergent and partly personalized. In the study, vaccine-responding T cell clones were precisely tracked in identical twins.

The sequence derives from a young woman in good health. The sample was CD4+ T cells sorted from blood. This chain is built from TRBV6-1 and TRBJ2-3, and TRBD2 aligns with 8 junction nucleotides. The sequence in DNA is TGTGCCAGCAAGGTCGGGGGGGCCTCAGATACGCAGTATTTT. Translated, this gives CASKVGGASDTQYF.